Following are 7 T cell receptor beta chains from one sample sequenced in a study of blood T cell repertoires in COVID-19. Libraries were prepared by immunoSEQ multiplex PCR; TCRdb keeps only in-frame clonotypes and omits some of them. The sample has roughly 120,000 clones; around 83% are singletons. Input material: peripheral blood. These receptors were collected from a man between 65 and 80 years old with acute or convalescent COVID-19.

The gene calls are TRBV29-1 and TRBJ2-7, with D possibly being TRBD1 (5 bases). The V and J ends lost 7 bases and 2 bases respectively, with 12 bases between them. CDR1 SQVTM and CDR2 ANQGSEA come from the germline V gene. CDR3 length: 12 residues. As DNA, the CDR3 is TGCAGCGCAGCCCCGGACACCTACGAGCAGTACTTC. Encoded protein: CSAAPDTYEQYF.

The V and J genes are TRBV12-3 or TRBV12-4 and TRBJ2-7, with a weak D call TRBD1 (5 bases). This CDR3 is built from 13 residues. Trimming pared 6 bases from V and 6 bases from J, leaving 15 bases between. CDR3 sequence reads: CASRPGNLGEQYF. In nucleotides, the CDR3 is TGTGCCAGCAGGCCAGGGAATCTGGGCGAGCAGTACTTC.

The genes are TRBV28 and TRBJ1-2, with TRBD1 matching 7 bases. CDR1 MDHEN and CDR2 SYDVKM come from the germline V gene. Trimming removed 10 bases from V and 13 bases from J; junction bases left unmatched: 15. This CDR3 comprises 12 residues. CDR3 nucleotides: TGTGCCACCGCTAACAATGACAGGGTTACCACCTTC. Translating it yields CATANNDRVTTF.

The chain uses TRBV6-4 and TRBJ2-7; 9 bases are shared with TRBD1. This CDR3 has 14 residues. Germline V gene sequence: CDR1 MRHNA, CDR2 SNTAGT. The trim removed 6 bases at V and 9 bases at J, leaving 12 bases unmatched. CDR3 nucleotides: TGTGCCAGCAGACCTGGGACAGGGTCTACTGTGCAGTACTTC. This encodes CASRPGTGSTVQYF.

V usage is TRBV5-6 and J usage is TRBJ2-1, with 7 positions matching TRBD1. Germline values: CDR1 SGHDT, CDR2 YYEEEE. This CDR3 comprises 15 residues. V shed 0 bases and J 10 bases; nucleotides not matched to a gene: 10. This CDR3 is CASSLDTLGGKEQFF. The CDR3 coding sequence is TGTGCCAGCAGCTTGGATACCCTAGGGGGCAAGGAGCAGTTCTTC.

The chain has TRBV14 and TRBJ1-2; D ambiguous. Trimming pared 0 bases from V and 6 bases from J, leaving 11 bases between. Germline V gene sequence: CDR1 SGHDN, CDR2 FVKESK. The CDR3 runs 14 residues. CDR3 protein: CASSQDRRPNGYTF. The CDR3 DNA sequence: TGTGCCAGCAGCCAAGATCGGCGGCCCAATGGCTACACCTTC.

The J gene is TRBJ1-1, the V gene TRBV11-3, with TRBD1 as a possible D gene (5 bases). Trimming stripped 2 bases from V and 12 bases from J, with 13 bases between. Germline CDR1 is SGHNT and CDR2 is YENEEA. The CDR3 length is 12 residues. The CDR3 DNA follows: TGTGCCAGCAGCTTAAGGTCGGGGGAGACTTTCTTT. This translates into CASSLRSGETFF.